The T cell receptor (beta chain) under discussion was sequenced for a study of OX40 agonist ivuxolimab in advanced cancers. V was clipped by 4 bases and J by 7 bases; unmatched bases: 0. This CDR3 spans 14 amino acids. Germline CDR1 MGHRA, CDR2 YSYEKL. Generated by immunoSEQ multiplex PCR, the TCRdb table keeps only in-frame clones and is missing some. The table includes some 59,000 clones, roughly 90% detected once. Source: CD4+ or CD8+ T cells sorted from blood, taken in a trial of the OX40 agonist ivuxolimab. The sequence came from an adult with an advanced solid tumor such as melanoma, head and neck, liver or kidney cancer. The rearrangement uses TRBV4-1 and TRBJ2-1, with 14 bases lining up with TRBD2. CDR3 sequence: CASSRLAGGNEQFF. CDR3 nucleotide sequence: TGCGCCAGCAGCCGACTAGCGGGGGGGAATGAGCAGTTCTTC.